This passage covers 14 T cell receptor beta chains from one sample sequenced in a study of blood T cell repertoires in COVID-19. TCRdb's table, derived via immunoSEQ multiplex PCR, lists solely in-frame clones and lacks some. The table shows over 200,000 clones, with around 84% occurring only once. The sample comprised peripheral blood. Receptors were obtained from a man in his forties who had recovered from COVID-19.

The chain combines TRBV30 with TRBJ1-1; D remains unclear. CDR3 length: 13 residues. CDR1 is GTSNPN, CDR2 SVGIG, per germline (reference sequence). V was clipped by 5 bases and J by 5 bases, with 15 bases between them. This chain's CDR3 is CAWCGGSGTEAFF. DNA of the CDR3: TGTGCCTGGTGCGGTGGCAGTGGGACTGAAGCTTTCTTT. The whole variable domain, remainder taken from reference TRBV30 and TRBJ1-1, is SQTIHQWPATLVQPVGSPLSLECTVEGTSNPNLYWYRQAAGRGLQLLFYSVGIGQISSEVPQNLSASRPQDRQFILSSKKLLLSDSGFYLCAWCGGSGTEAFFGQGTRLTVV.

The CDR3 here is CASSDSGLINEQYF. CDR3 DNA sequence: TGCGCCAGCAGTGATTCTGGACTCATCAACGAGCAGTACTTC. The chain has TRBV10-1 and TRBJ2-7; D is perhaps TRBD2 (5 bases). Germline V CDR1 and CDR2: WNHNN, SYGVQD (reference sequence). CDR3 length: 14 amino acids. V lost 3 bases to trimming and J lost 5 bases, with 14 bases between them.

The rearrangement links TRBV14 to TRBJ1-2, with D uncertain. The CDR3 totals 15 residues. The germline V and J ends were trimmed by 0 bases and 3 bases, with 11 bases remaining between them. Germline V gene sequence: CDR1 SGHDN, CDR2 FVKESK. DNA for the CDR3: TGTGCCAGCAGCCAAGACATGGTGGGAGACTATGGCTACACCTTC. This encodes CASSQDMVGDYGYTF. The whole variable domain, remainder taken from reference TRBV14 and TRBJ1-2, is EAGVTQFPSHSVIEKGQTVTLRCDPISGHDNLYWYRRVMGKEIKFLLHFVKESKQDESGMPNNRFLAERTGGTYSTLKVQPAELEDSGVYFCASSQDMVGDYGYTFGSGTRLTVV.

The chain combines TRBV5-1 with TRBJ2-3; tentative D call: TRBD1 (5 bases). The V and J ends lost 2 bases and 4 bases respectively, with 8 bases between them. CDR3 length: 13 residues. Germline V CDR1 and CDR2: SGHRS, YFSETQ. The CDR3 DNA follows: TGCGCCAGCAGCTTATCACAGGCAGATACGCAGTATTTT. This encodes CASSLSQADTQYF.

Many counts were recorded for this clone. The chain joins TRBV4-3 to TRBJ1-6; 9 bases line up with TRBD1. The V gene end was trimmed by 4 bases and the J gene end by 6 bases; junction bases not matched to a gene: 4. The CDR3 runs 15 residues. Germline V CDR1 and CDR2: LGHNA, YSLEER. The CDR3 nucleotides are TGCGCCAGCAGCCGGGGGACAGGGAGTAATTCACCCCTCCACTTT. Encoded protein: CASSRGTGSNSPLHF.

The chain uses TRBV7-8 and TRBJ2-7, with D possibly matching TRBD1 (5 bases). The CDR3 spans 13 residues. V was pared by 5 bases and J by 3 bases, with 11 bases between. CDR1 SGHVS and CDR2 FQNEAQ come from the germline V gene. The CDR3: CASSPGIVYEQYF. For the CDR3, the DNA is TGTGCCAGCAGCCCAGGGATAGTCTACGAGCAGTACTTC.

This clone was detected once. V gene TRBV9 combines with J gene TRBJ1-1; D not resolved. In germline, CDR1 is SGDLS, CDR2 YYNGEE. V dropped 1 base and J dropped 3 bases, with 10 bases sitting between them. The CDR3 is 14 amino acids. The CDR3: CASSVYPGDTEAFF. The DNA of the CDR3 is TGTGCCAGCAGCGTATACCCCGGGGACACTGAAGCTTTCTTT.

V and J are TRBV11-2 and TRBJ1-2, with D maybe TRBD1 (5 bases). V was trimmed by 4 bases and J by 3 bases, leaving 12 bases between them. The CDR3 length is 14 residues. Germline V gives CDR1 SGHAT, CDR2 FQNNGV. The CDR3 here is CASSSPQGYYGYTF. DNA of the CDR3: TGTGCCAGCAGCTCGCCTCAGGGATACTATGGCTACACCTTC.

The chain recombines TRBV19 with TRBJ2-3; D ambiguous. The CDR3 length is 14 residues. CDR1 LNHDA and CDR2 SQIVND come from the germline V gene (reference sequence). With 5 bases removed from V and 3 bases from J, the gap between germline ends came to 12 bases. The CDR3 nucleotides are TGTGCCAGTAGTTATGACTTAGCAACAGATACGCAGTATTTT. Residues: CASSYDLATDTQYF.

This chain connects TRBV4-3 to TRBJ2-1; 8 bases line up with TRBD2. V gave up 2 bases and J gave up 2 bases; unmatched junction bases: 5. CDR3 length: 16 residues. Germline V gives CDR1 LGHNA, CDR2 YSLEER. The CDR3 sequence: CASSQNSRGAYNEQFF. The CDR3 region has the DNA TGCGCCAGCAGCCAAAACTCGCGGGGGGCCTACAATGAGCAGTTCTTC.

This chain connects TRBV12-5 to TRBJ2-3; 10 bases match TRBD2. This CDR3 spans 15 amino acids. Germline trimming cut 1 base from V and 4 bases from J; bases unmatched to any gene: 2. Germline V gives CDR1 LGHNT, CDR2 FRNRAP. CDR3 protein: CASGLGTSGADTQYF. For the CDR3, the DNA is TGTGCTAGTGGTTTGGGGACTAGCGGAGCAGATACGCAGTATTTT.

The chain has TRBV14 and TRBJ2-1; 9 bases are shared with TRBD2. Germline V CDR1 and CDR2: SGHDN, FVKESK. With 2 bases clipped from V and 3 bases from J, the junction kept 14 bases outside the gene matches. This CDR3 is built from 19 residues. CDR3 protein: CASSQRGRVGFSLYNEQFF. The CDR3 coding sequence is TGTGCCAGCAGCCAACGCGGGAGGGTAGGTTTTAGTCTCTACAATGAGCAGTTCTTC.

This clone was observed a few times. This chain uses TRBV5-1 with TRBJ1-2, with D unclear. V was pared by 2 bases and J by 7 bases, with 15 bases between. The CDR3 covers 14 residues. CDR1 SGHRS and CDR2 YFSETQ come from the germline V gene. CDR3 DNA sequence: TGCGCCAGCAGCTTTAGTAATCTTGCGAGTGGCTACACCTTC. Translating it yields CASSFSNLASGYTF.

The V gene is TRBV3-1 (or the pseudogene TRBV3-2), the J gene TRBJ1-1, with D uncertain. This CDR3 has 15 residues. The V gene's germline CDR1 is LGHDT and CDR2 YNNKEL (reference sequence). V dropped 6 bases and J dropped 2 bases, with 16 bases sitting between them. In nucleotides, the CDR3 is TGTGCCAGCAGTAAGTGGGAGGGTCAAAACACTGAAGCTTTCTTT. This codes for CASSKWEGQNTEAFF.